Each of the 27 T cell receptor beta chains below was sequenced from the same sample in a study of shared clonotypes between healthy human individuals. Produced via immunoSEQ multiplex PCR; TCRdb's table is partial and in-frame only. This sample has about 2.5 million clones; around 90% occur once, and the top ten carry 0.37%. The sample taken for sequencing was naive CD4+ T cells from PBMCs. Subset in this sample: CD45RA+ positively selected. The receptors come from a young man in good health. Some clones in this sample may be carry-over from other donors' samples.

V is TRBV2 and J is TRBJ2-7; D ambiguous. CDR1 and CDR2 from the germline V gene are SNHLY and FYNNEI. The length of the CDR3 is 12 residues. Trimming cost V 6 bases and J 6 bases, with 12 bases left between them. For the CDR3, the DNA is TGTGCCAGCAGGGGGAATTCGGGCGAGCAGTACTTC. As protein: CASRGNSGEQYF.

This sequence joins TRBV5-6 and TRBJ2-7; D gene uncertain. Trimming took off 4 bases at V and 3 bases at J, with 11 bases between the two ends. The germline gives CDR1 SGHDT, CDR2 YYEEEE. The CDR3 is 13 residues long. The CDR3 here is CASSAASGYEQYF. CDR3 DNA: TGTGCCAGCAGCGCCGCCTCGGGCTACGAGCAGTACTTC.

CDR3 DNA sequence: TGTGCCAGCAGCGGACTAGGGGGGCCGAACACCGGGGAGCTGTTTTTT. This sequence encodes CASSGLGGPNTGELFF. The genes are TRBV11-2 and TRBJ2-2, with D maybe TRBD2 (7 bases). The CDR3 has 16 residues. Deletions cut 5 bases from V and 0 bases from J, with 13 bases between. The germline CDR1 and CDR2 sequences are SGHAT and FQNNGV.

The chain combines TRBV30 with TRBJ2-1; D perhaps matches TRBD2 (5 bases). The CDR3 has 17 residues. Trimming removed 1 base at V and 3 bases at J, with 19 bases between. The germline V gene has CDR1 GTSNPN and CDR2 SVGIG (reference sequence). The CDR3 nucleotides read TGTGCCTGGAGTGCCTTACTGGCACGAGGGCTCTACAATGAGCAGTTCTTC. It specifies CAWSALLARGLYNEQFF.

The chain recombines TRBV4-3 with TRBJ2-5; 12 nucleotides match TRBD2. The germline CDR1 and CDR2 sequences are LGHNA and YSLEER. The CDR3 spans 15 residues. Unmatched junction bases numbered 6, after V lost 5 bases and J lost 5 bases. CDR3 sequence: CASSSLAGGGETQYF. CDR3 coding DNA: TGCGCCAGCAGCTCACTAGCGGGAGGCGGGGAGACCCAGTACTTC.

Comment on this clone: The sample has other DNA sequences that encode this CDR3 too. The chain uses TRBV7-2 and TRBJ1-2, with TRBD1 matching 10 bases. Germline loops: CDR1 SGHTA, CDR2 FQGNSA. Losses at the gene ends were 3 bases for V and 2 bases for J; bases not matched to a gene: 0. This CDR3 spans 14 amino acids. This CDR3 is CASSLGQGNYGYTF. The CDR3 nucleotides are TGTGCCAGCAGCTTGGGACAGGGGAACTATGGCTACACCTTC.

The rearrangement links TRBV5-1 to TRBJ2-3; D call uncertain. The CDR3 has 14 amino acids. The germline gives CDR1 SGHRS, CDR2 YFSETQ. Trimming shortened V by 5 bases and J by 2 bases, and 12 bases separated the two germline ends. The CDR3 here is CASSPGPHTDTQYF. CDR3 coding DNA: TGCGCCAGCAGTCCAGGACCCCACACAGATACGCAGTATTTT.

The chain couples TRBV6-6 to TRBJ2-7; D might be TRBD1 (6 bases). The CDR3 covers 16 residues. V lost 6 bases, J lost 6 bases, and 24 bases lay in between. Germline CDR1 reads MNHNY; CDR2 reads SVGAGI (reference sequence). Here the CDR3 DNA reads TGTGCCAGCAGCAACGGACAGTTTCTAACTTTCGGCGAGCAGTACTTC. It encodes CASSNGQFLTFGEQYF.

This chain joins TRBV5-1 and TRBJ1-1, with D unclear. The length of the CDR3 is 15 residues. The V end lost 0 bases, the J end lost 7 bases, and 16 bases lay between the germline ends. Germline V gene sequence: CDR1 SGHRS, CDR2 YFSETQ. DNA for the CDR3: TGCGCCAGCAGCTTGGGTTTAAGGTCGGCGGTTGAAGCTTTCTTT. Translation gives CASSLGLRSAVEAFF.

This chain connects TRBV6-1 to TRBJ1-5; 7 bases agree with TRBD1. With 4 bases clipped from V and 7 bases from J, the junction kept 13 bases outside the gene matches. The V gene's germline CDR1 is MNHNS and CDR2 SASEGT. The length of the CDR3 is 16 residues. The CDR3 here is CASSAPTGSTRQPQHF. The CDR3 DNA sequence: TGTGCCAGCAGTGCGCCGACAGGGTCTACGCGGCAGCCCCAGCATTTT.

As concerns this clone: The same CDR3 arises from other DNA sequences in this sample as well. The J gene is TRBJ2-2, the V gene TRBV5-1; maybe TRBD1 (5 bases). Germline CDR1 is SGHRS and CDR2 is YFSETQ. The CDR3 extends over 16 amino acids. V was clipped by 0 bases and J by 1 base, with 10 bases between them. The chain's CDR3 is CASSLEAGLNTGELFF. In DNA, the CDR3 is TGCGCCAGCAGCTTGGAGGCAGGGCTGAACACCGGGGAGCTGTTTTTT.

J is TRBJ2-4 and V is TRBV6-1, with D perhaps matching TRBD1 (6 bases). Deletions cut 6 bases from V and 8 bases from J, with 17 bases between. From germline, CDR1 is MNHNS and CDR2 SASEGT. This CDR3 is built from 14 residues. The chain's CDR3 is CASRVSRGSDIQYF. CDR3 in DNA: TGTGCCAGCAGAGTATCCAGGGGTTCGGACATTCAGTACTTC.

The chain is built from TRBV12-5 and TRBJ2-7; 7 bases are a match to TRBD2. Germline V gene lookup returns CDR1 LGHNT and CDR2 FRNRAP. The CDR3 length is 17 residues. Germline trimming cut 1 base from V and 1 base from J; bases unmatched to any gene: 10. The CDR3 DNA sequence: TGTGCTAGTGGTTTGGACCCTCCGGAGGGACTATCCTACGAGCAGTACTTC. Its protein is CASGLDPPEGLSYEQYF. The whole variable domain, remainder taken from reference TRBV12-5 and TRBJ2-7, is DARVTQTPRHKVTEMGQEVTMRCQPILGHNTVFWYRQTMMQGLELLAYFRNRAPLDDSGMPKDRFSAEMPDATLATLKIQPSEPRDSAVYFCASGLDPPEGLSYEQYFGPGTRLTVT.

The genes are TRBV6-5 and TRBJ2-5; either TRBD1 or TRBD2 may fit D (5 bases each). CDR1 MNHEY and CDR2 SVGAGI come from the germline V gene. CDR3 length: 15 amino acids. V lost 2 bases to trimming and J lost 5 bases, with 15 bases between them. The CDR3 nucleotides are TGTGCCAGCAGTTACCCGTCCCGGGGCGGGGAGACCCAGTACTTC. It codes for CASSYPSRGGETQYF.

This sequence joins TRBV6-5 and TRBJ2-7, with D hard to call. Trimming took 6 bases from V and 4 from J, leaving 16 bases between them. CDR3 length: 14 amino acids. The germline CDR1 and CDR2 sequences are MNHEY and SVGAGI. As DNA, the CDR3 is TGTGCCAGCAGCGCCAGGTTCCTGGGTTACGAGCAGTACTTC. Amino acid sequence: CASSARFLGYEQYF.

The V and J genes are TRBV5-1 and TRBJ2-5; 13 bases line up with TRBD2. The trim removed 4 bases at V and 5 bases at J, leaving 8 bases unmatched. There are 16 residues in the CDR3. Germline V gene lookup returns CDR1 SGHRS and CDR2 YFSETQ. DNA of the CDR3: TGCGCCAGCAGCCAAACCGGACTAGCGGGAGTGGAGACCCAGTACTTC. It yields the protein CASSQTGLAGVETQYF.

The gene calls are TRBV9 and TRBJ2-7, with 9 positions matching TRBD2. The CDR3 has 16 residues. Germline lookup yields CDR1 SGDLS and CDR2 YYNGEE. Trimming removed 0 bases from V and 6 bases from J; junction bases left unmatched: 10. CDR3 DNA: TGTGCCAGCAGCGTAGGGTCTGGCGGGAGGGCCCTCGAGCAGTACTTC. Protein: CASSVGSGGRALEQYF.

J is TRBJ2-1 and V is TRBV5-1, with TRBD2 matching 10 bases. Germline CDR1 is SGHRS and CDR2 is YFSETQ. This CDR3 spans 18 amino acids. V shed 0 bases and J 6 bases; nucleotides not matched to a gene: 12. CDR3 protein: CASSLELAGASEANEQFF. Written as DNA, the CDR3 is TGCGCCAGCAGCTTGGAGCTAGCGGGAGCATCAGAGGCCAATGAGCAGTTCTTC. The whole variable domain, filled in from reference TRBV5-1 and TRBJ2-1, reads KAGVTQTPRYLIKTRGQQVTLSCSPISGHRSVSWYQQTPGQGLQFLFEYFSETQRNKGNFPGRFSGRQFSNSRSEMNVSTLELGDSALYLCASSLELAGASEANEQFFGPGTRLTVL.

This chain uses TRBV28 with TRBJ1-2, with a weak D call TRBD1 (6 bases). The CDR3 contains 13 residues. Per germline, CDR1 MDHEN and CDR2 SYDVKM. The V end lost 5 bases, the J end lost 8 bases, and 15 bases lay between the germline ends. The CDR3 loop reads CASSAQGREGYTF. As DNA, the CDR3 is TGTGCCAGCAGTGCACAGGGAAGAGAGGGCTACACCTTC.

The chain carries TRBV11-2 and TRBJ2-2, with D possibly TRBD1 on 6 matching bases. Germline V gene data show CDR1 as SGHAT and CDR2 as FQNNGV. Trimming pared 4 bases from V and 6 bases from J, leaving 18 bases between. There are 16 residues in the CDR3. The chain's CDR3 is CASSSTSGTMAGELFF. CDR3 sequence (DNA): TGTGCCAGCAGCTCGACCTCCGGGACAATGGCCGGGGAGCTGTTTTTT.

This rearrangement joins TRBV5-1 to TRBJ2-5; 13 bases are a match to TRBD2. The CDR3 has 17 residues. Germline trimming cut 3 bases from V and 4 bases from J; bases unmatched to any gene: 9. Germline V gene data show CDR1 as SGHRS and CDR2 as YFSETQ. The CDR3 loop reads CASSSGTSGKRRETQYF. The CDR3, as DNA: TGCGCCAGCAGCTCGGGGACTAGCGGGAAACGTCGAGAGACCCAGTACTTC. The full variable domain, rest sourced from reference TRBV5-1 and TRBJ2-5, is KAGVTQTPRYLIKTRGQQVTLSCSPISGHRSVSWYQQTPGQGLQFLFEYFSETQRNKGNFPGRFSGRQFSNSRSEMNVSTLELGDSALYLCASSSGTSGKRRETQYFGPGTRLLVL.

The J gene is TRBJ1-5, the V gene TRBV28; D is unresolved. Trimming left V 5 bases short and J 4 bases short, with 18 bases between. CDR3 length: 16 residues. Germline V CDR1 and CDR2: MDHEN, SYDVKM. The chain's CDR3 is CASSLLMTAANQPQHF. CDR3 bases: TGTGCCAGCAGTCTGCTCATGACGGCTGCTAATCAGCCCCAGCATTTT.

For this clone: Within the sample, other DNA sequences also encode this same CDR3. J is TRBJ1-1 and V is TRBV19, with D possibly being TRBD1 (5 bases). The V and J ends lost 5 bases and 0 bases respectively, with 10 bases between them. CDR3 size: 14 residues. Germline V gene data show CDR1 as LNHDA and CDR2 as SQIVND (reference sequence). CDR3 protein: CASSFGTLNTEAFF. DNA of the CDR3: TGTGCCAGTAGTTTCGGGACGCTGAACACTGAAGCTTTCTTT.

This chain links TRBV7-9 with TRBJ2-7, with D tentatively TRBD1 (6 bases). Germline CDR1 SEHNR, CDR2 FQNEAQ (reference sequence). Trimming removed 0 bases at V and 5 bases at J, with 14 bases between. This CDR3 region has 15 residues. For the CDR3, the DNA is TGTGCCAGCAGCTTAGCCCGGGACACCTCTAACGAGCAGTACTTC. Translating it yields CASSLARDTSNEQYF.

The chain employs TRBV6-5 and TRBJ1-1, with TRBD1 as a possible D gene (6 bases). Germline V gives CDR1 MNHEY, CDR2 SVGAGI. V was trimmed by 4 bases and J by 5 bases, leaving 11 bases between them. The CDR3 has 13 residues. CDR3 sequence: CASSFLGGTEAFF. Written as DNA, the CDR3 is TGTGCCAGCAGTTTTCTAGGGGGGACTGAAGCTTTCTTT.

The chain combines TRBV7-3 with TRBJ2-7, with D hard to call. V was trimmed by 4 bases and J by 6 bases, leaving 13 bases between them. From germline, CDR1 is SGHTA and CDR2 FQGTGA. This CDR3 region has 13 residues. The CDR3, as DNA: TGTGCCAGCAGCTCCAAGTTAGGTGCCGAGCAGTACTTC. Amino acid sequence: CASSSKLGAEQYF.

The chain employs TRBV2 and TRBJ2-5; D not resolved. The CDR3 totals 12 residues. With 2 bases removed from V and 5 bases from J, the gap between germline ends came to 6 bases. Germline lookup yields CDR1 SNHLY and CDR2 FYNNEI. The CDR3 spells CASSEMRETQYF. The CDR3 region has the DNA TGTGCCAGCAGTGAAATGAGGGAGACCCAGTACTTC.